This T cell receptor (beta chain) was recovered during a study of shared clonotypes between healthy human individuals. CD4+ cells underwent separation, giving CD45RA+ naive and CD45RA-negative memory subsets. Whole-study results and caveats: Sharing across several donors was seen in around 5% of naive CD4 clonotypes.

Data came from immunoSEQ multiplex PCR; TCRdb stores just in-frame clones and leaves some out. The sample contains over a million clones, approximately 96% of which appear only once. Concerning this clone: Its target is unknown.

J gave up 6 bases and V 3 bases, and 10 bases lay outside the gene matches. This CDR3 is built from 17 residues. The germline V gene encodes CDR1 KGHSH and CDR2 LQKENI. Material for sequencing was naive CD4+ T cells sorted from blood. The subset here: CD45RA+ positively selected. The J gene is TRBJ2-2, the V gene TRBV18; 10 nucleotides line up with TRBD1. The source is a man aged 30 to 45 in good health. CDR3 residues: CASSPQTGTGASGELFF. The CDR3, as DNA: TGTGCCAGCTCACCCCAGACCGGGACAGGGGCCTCCGGGGAGCTGTTTTTT.